The entry that follows covers one T cell receptor (beta chain) sequence. This clonotype was counted many times. It lacks a known antigen. Base qualities were left out, and no much larger clone turns up one base away. These data originate in a study of HIV-infected patients and healthy controls (dated by TCRdb to the mid-2010s). Some background on the complete study: Whether deep TCR repertoire sequencing of small blood samples from HIV patients could capture immune perturbation and reconstitution was tested in the study.

Using SuperScript III with primers targeting the alpha and beta constant regions, around 500 ng of RNA was reverse transcribed. Separate alpha and beta chain libraries were generated by chain-specific third strand synthesis with multiplexing indices. The protocol used a single primer pair to amplify all rearrangements within a chain, which avoided primer bias, and attached molecular barcodes to each cDNA molecule. Purified cDNA was ligated with T4 RNA Ligase 1 onto a 5' RACE adapter bearing a random hexamer and the SP2 sequencing primer site. Second strand synthesis was primed from the SP2 site with Phusion polymerase, using slow temperature ramps to favor optimal annealing. Each molecule's 12-nucleotide barcode consisted of two random hexamer sequences, both added before amplification and joined together. An amplification PCR of 20 to 25 cycles with P5s and P7 primers came after a short first PCR that had added P5 and P7 adapter elements plus a second index. Libraries received 25 to 35 PCR cycles in total, were quantified on a Qubit, sized on a Bioanalyzer, and diluted to about 4 nM. Sequencing of the normalized libraries was done on an Illumina MiSeq using 2 x 250 paired-end kits. Into approximately 10 ul Tris-Cl, the reverse transcription reactions were eluted following cleanup on MinElute columns. Adapter ligations ran for 23 hours at 16 degrees C and were afterwards cleaned with AMPure XP beads at a 1:1 ratio. Per the original workflow: Demultiplexed FASTQ files were processed with a modified Decombinator that output V, J, insert and barcode information. Sequences sharing a barcode but differing from the dominant sequence were discarded as errors, and barcodes clustered at Levenshtein distance 3 were counted to estimate original cDNA molecules. For downstream analyses, the R packages ineq, vegan, igraph and RCytoscape were used, along with IMGT nomenclature and CDR3 definitions. The authors computed V gene usage over distinct sequences and counted each TCR a single time to avoid skew from clonal expansion. Similarity networks connected unique CDR3 amino acid sequences within a donor whenever two sequences differed by a single Levenshtein edit. Published HIV-specific CDR3s (about 100 alpha, 700 to 900 beta) and CMV-specific CDR3s (roughly 13 alpha, roughly 250 beta) were assembled and queried against the repertoires. It was shown by random subsampling to size-matched repertoires that the decreased diversity of patients was not caused by their lower sequence numbers. In-frame beta chains were kept once TCRdb had trimmed the public reads at Q25 with fastp and called clones with MiXCR. All rows with the same CDR3 protein become a single entry with the most common DNA and genes. The V and J calls here are based on TCRdb, not the publication. The sample table records some 19,000 distinct CDR3 sequences; 8% to 10% of these occur just once. The top ten hold around 2.5% of the sample.

There are 12 amino acids in the CDR3, from cysteine to phenylalanine inclusive. Just CDR3 DNA is preserved here, 36 bases in frame from base 1. Relative to germline, V is 9 bases shorter and J is 10 bases shorter, with 18 bases between their ends. From the germline V gene, CDR1 is SNHLY and CDR2 is FYNNEI. Whole blood was used without cell fractionation, so the repertoire reflected all unsorted peripheral T cells. As controls, ten healthy donors without infection were sampled, and about 40% of the ten donors were sampled a second time roughly twelve weeks later. For RNA extraction, an approximately 2.5 ml sample of peripheral blood was drawn into Tempus tubes. Residual genomic DNA was removed with the TURBO-DNase kit and globin mRNA was depleted with GLOBINclear. The research as a whole found: HIV-associated CDR3s exhibited a significant reduction in frequency during therapy, whereas CMV-associated CDR3s exhibited no significant change, although the majority increased in frequency. A major limit on how widely the findings apply, in the view of the authors, was that only sixteen HIV-infected individuals were processed. In the samples, alpha-beta chain pairing was left undetermined. Eight alpha and eight beta V genes showed significantly different mean usage between HIV-infected patients and controls. The use of whole blood limited sequencing depth and precluded separation of the dynamics of distinct T-cell subpopulations. HIV-infected repertoires had significantly higher mean Gini indices than controls, possibly reflecting oligoclonality. Healthy control repertoires showed roughly threefold more distinct CDR3s and higher Shannon diversity than untreated HIV+ repertoires. Healthy controls shared more CDR3s between individuals than HIV+ patients, by Jaccard index and by count of highly shared sequences. In size-matched repertoire data, the apparent post-therapy recovery of the Gini index in HIV-infected patients was not replicated. Slight age and sex profile differences between the study cohorts did not explain the observed diversity differences. MAIT cell alpha-chain CDR3s were found at high frequency in healthy controls but were severely depleted in HIV+ repertoires. The study did not determine donor HLA types. Rare events from HIV-infected data received too much weight under size-matching, and comparisons were complicated by unequal numbers of distinct sequences between patients and controls.

The chain couples TRBV2 to TRBJ2-5; 6 matching bases give a weak D call of TRBD2. The clonotype was recovered from an adult in good health. Specimen: blood. The base sequence is TGTGCCAGGGAGGGACCGAGAAGCGTCCAGTACTTC. The encoded protein is CAREGPRSVQYF.